The 9 T cell receptor beta chains below were found in one sample sequenced in a study of cytomegalovirus exposure and HLA in healthy donors. The PCR had 60 Vbeta and 13 Jbeta primers. TCRdb's table, derived via immunoSEQ multiplex PCR, lists solely in-frame clones and lacks some. This sample carries around 77,000 clones, with roughly an eighth going to the ten biggest clones. What was sequenced was PBMCs. All receptors derive from a man over 45 in good health and CMV-seropositive.

CDR3 sequence reads: CASSPGRGVRTEAFF. The CDR3 DNA reads as TGCGCCAGCAGCCCAGGGCGCGGGGTGCGCACTGAAGCTTTCTTT. V is TRBV4-1 and J is TRBJ1-1; possible D gene TRBD1, 5 bases. In germline, CDR1 is MGHRA, CDR2 YSYEKL. The germline V and J ends were trimmed by 4 bases and 4 bases, with 16 bases remaining between them. CDR3 size: 15 residues.

The gene calls are TRBV7-7 and TRBJ2-3; 7 bases map to TRBD2. Trimming took 2 bases from V and 2 from J; bases not matched to a gene: 4. There are 15 residues in the CDR3. Germline CDR1 SSHAT, CDR2 FNYEAQ (reference sequence). The CDR3 sequence: CASSLSGADTDTQYF. Here the CDR3 DNA reads TGTGCCAGCAGCTTAAGCGGGGCCGACACAGATACGCAGTATTTT.

The chain has TRBV28 and TRBJ1-5; no clear D. This CDR3 is 14 amino acids long. V lost 4 bases to trimming and J lost 6 bases, with 13 bases between them. From germline, CDR1 is MDHEN and CDR2 SYDVKM. CDR3 loop: CASSSRPGSQPQHF. The CDR3 DNA sequence: TGTGCCAGCAGTTCCCGTCCTGGTAGTCAGCCCCAGCATTTT.

This chain links TRBV19 with TRBJ2-5; TRBD1 is a possible D gene (7 bases). The CDR3 runs 14 residues. Trimming shortened V by 3 bases and J by 5 bases, and 13 bases separated the two germline ends. Germline-derived CDR1 and CDR2 are LNHDA and SQIVND (reference sequence). The CDR3 DNA is TGTGCCAGTAGTATGGGCGCGGGACAGGAGACCCAGTACTTC. Translated, it gives CASSMGAGQETQYF.

V is TRBV7-9 and J is TRBJ1-5; 7 bases fit TRBD1. Germline-derived CDR1 and CDR2 are SEHNR and FQNEAQ (reference sequence). The junction had 8 bases not matched to a gene; V was cut back by 5 bases and J by 4 bases. This CDR3 has 15 residues. In DNA form, the CDR3 reads TGTGCCAGCAGCCCCGGGACAGTCCTTAATCAGCCCCAGCATTTT. As protein: CASSPGTVLNQPQHF.

The chain joins TRBV5-1 to TRBJ2-7; D is undetermined. From germline, CDR1 is SGHRS and CDR2 YFSETQ. CDR3 length equals 12 residues. V was shortened by 2 bases and J by 5 bases, with 8 bases between the two germline ends. The CDR3 DNA follows: TGCGCCAGCAGCTTCCCAGGCGACGAGCAGTACTTC. Translating it yields CASSFPGDEQYF.

The CDR3 loop reads CASSFKGQGNEQYF. CDR3 in DNA: TGTGCCAGCAGTTTCAAGGGACAGGGGAACGAGCAGTACTTC. The chain carries TRBV27 and TRBJ2-7; 10 positions agree with TRBD1. The CDR3 is 14 amino acids. V lost 3 bases and J lost 5; bases outside the gene matches: 4. The germline gives CDR1 MNHEY, CDR2 SMNVEV (reference sequence).

The chain is built from TRBV28 and TRBJ1-2; 9 nucleotides align to TRBD1. V lost 6 bases and J lost 7; bases outside the gene matches: 12. There are 15 residues in the CDR3. Germline values: CDR1 MDHEN, CDR2 SYDVKM. For the CDR3, the DNA is TGTGCCAGCAGCTCTCGGGGACAGGGTATCGGTGGCTACACCTTC. It encodes CASSSRGQGIGGYTF.

This chain joins TRBV7-8 and TRBJ1-6, with D perhaps TRBD1 (6 bases). The germline V gene has CDR1 SGHVS and CDR2 FQNEAQ. Trimming removed 5 bases at V and 0 bases at J, with 14 bases between. This CDR3 is built from 17 residues. CDR3 region: CASSLIGQSSYNSPLHF. The CDR3 coding sequence is TGTGCCAGCAGCCTTATAGGACAGAGCTCCTATAATTCACCCCTCCACTTT.